Following are 8 T cell receptor beta chains from one sample sequenced in a study of shared clonotypes between healthy human individuals. Profiling relied on immunoSEQ multiplex PCR, and the TCRdb table lists in-frame clones only, not all of them. The data show 2 million to 3 million clones, approximately 94% seen once. The sequencing sample was made of naive CD4+ T cells sorted from blood. Subset of the sample: CD45RA+ positively selected. These TCRs come from a man between 18 and 29 years old in good health.

This clone was seen a single time. This chain connects TRBV12-5 to TRBJ1-1; the match to TRBD1 covers 7 bases. J gave up 0 bases and V 7 bases, and 5 bases lay outside the gene matches. Per the germline V gene, CDR1 is LGHNT and CDR2 is FRNRAP. CDR3 length: 14 residues. The CDR3 protein is CASAEQGLNTEAFF. CDR3 in DNA: TGTGCTAGTGCTGAACAGGGGTTGAACACTGAAGCTTTCTTT.

Concerning this clone itself: The sample carries other DNA sequences with the same CDR3. The chain couples TRBV2 to TRBJ2-7; D perhaps matches TRBD1 (6 bases). This CDR3 has 14 amino acids. The germline gives CDR1 SNHLY, CDR2 FYNNEI. V gave up 4 bases and J gave up 4 bases, with 14 bases separating them. The CDR3 DNA sequence: TGTGCCAGCAGTGTCGGTCAGGGGCCGTACGAGCAGTACTTC. Protein: CASSVGQGPYEQYF.

The V call is TRBV5-1, the J call TRBJ2-1, with D tentatively TRBD2 (5 bases). This CDR3 has 13 residues. Trimming removed 4 bases from V and 8 bases from J, with 13 bases in between. Germline V gene sequence: CDR1 SGHRS, CDR2 YFSETQ. This CDR3 is CASSTRYGDEQFF. Written as DNA, the CDR3 is TGCGCCAGCAGCACAAGATACGGGGATGAGCAGTTCTTC.

This clone was seen a handful of times. This sequence joins TRBV5-6 and TRBJ1-2; 8 nucleotides align to TRBD1. Germline lookup yields CDR1 SGHDT and CDR2 YYEEEE. The CDR3 runs to 12 residues. The junction had 1 base not matched to a gene; V was cut back by 1 base and J by 8 bases. This CDR3 reads CASSLSGGGYTF. The DNA of the CDR3 is TGTGCCAGCAGCTTGTCAGGGGGCGGCTACACCTTC.

On this clone itself: This CDR3 is also generated by other DNA sequences in the sample. The chain links TRBV15 to TRBJ2-7, with 10 bases fitting TRBD1. J gave up 2 bases and V 5 bases, and 6 bases lay outside the gene matches. The CDR3 contains 15 residues. Per the germline V gene, CDR1 is LNHNV and CDR2 is YYDKDF (reference sequence). This CDR3 is CATSSPGQGTYEQYF. The CDR3 nucleotides read TGTGCCACCAGCTCCCCGGGACAGGGGACCTACGAGCAGTACTTC.

V is TRBV7-6 and J is TRBJ2-1; D not resolved. Trimming removed 3 bases at V and 6 bases at J, with 15 bases between. The germline V gene has CDR1 SGHVS and CDR2 FNYEAQ. The CDR3 is 15 amino acids. The CDR3 DNA sequence: TGTGCCAGCAGCTTGGCCCTTCTATCGAGCAATGAGCAGTTCTTC. This translates into CASSLALLSSNEQFF.

The rearrangement links TRBV6-1 to TRBJ2-4; 7 positions match TRBD1. The CDR3 extends over 17 amino acids. Germline V CDR1 and CDR2: MNHNS, SASEGT. After removal of 4 bases from V and 0 bases from J, the junction contained 9 bases not matched to a gene. CDR3 DNA: TGTGCCAGCAGTGCGATTGGGACAGTCCTAGCCAAAAACATTCAGTACTTC. Its translation: CASSAIGTVLAKNIQYF.

The chain combines TRBV6-1 with TRBJ1-2; the match to TRBD1 covers 8 bases. From germline, CDR1 is MNHNS and CDR2 SASEGT. Trimming removed 10 bases from V and 1 base from J; junction bases left unmatched: 5. The CDR3 runs to 13 residues. CDR3 coding DNA: TGTGCCATGTCCAGGGGGCTTAACTATGGCTACACCTTC. It encodes CAMSRGLNYGYTF.